A selection of T cell receptor beta chains follows, all from one sample in a study of Graves' ophthalmopathy and Graves' hyperthyroidism. In TCRdb, the multiplex PCR reads were re-called with MiXCR into one record per CDR3 protein. The sample holds about 590,000 distinct CDR3 sequences, approximately 35% seen once. Sequencing was performed on peripheral blood or thyroid tissue (not recorded which). These receptors all come from an adult man with Graves' hyperthyroidism. CDR3s include the opening cysteine and the closing phenylalanine or tryptophan. Each record gives: V gene, D gene, J gene, clone size, CDR3 DNA, CDR3 protein. D genes are given only for firm matches. Clone size is shown for a subset of rows, as once, few, many or a class of expanded clone.

TRBV20-1	TRBD1	TRBJ1-1	many	TGCAGTGCTAGTTCACCCGGGACAGGGGTTGGAGGCACTGAAGCTTTCTTT	CSASSPGTGVGGTEAFF
TRBV6-6	NA	TRBJ1-1	NA	TGTGGCAGCAGGTCGACAGGACAGACTGAAGCTTTCTTT	CGSRSTGQTEAFF
TRBV7-9	NA	TRBJ2-2	many	TGTGCCAGCAGCTTGGACGGAATCGATCCCGGGGAGCTGTTTTTT	CASSLDGIDPGELFF
TRBV10-3	NA	TRBJ2-2	few	TGTGCCATCACTCCCCGACTAGATGGCGCGAACACCGGGGAGCTGTTTTTT	CAITPRLDGANTGELFF
TRBV15	TRBD1	TRBJ2-3	few	TGTGCCACCAGCAGAGATTTAACAGGGGCTGGAGATACGCAGTATTTT	CATSRDLTGAGDTQYF
TRBV9	NA	TRBJ2-2	NA	TGTGCCAGCAGCGTAAGCGACGGCCACACCGGGGAGCTGTTTTTT	CASSVSDGHTGELFF
TRBV7-4	TRBD2	TRBJ2-3	NA	TGTGCCAGCACCCTCCGGAAGCGGGGGATCCCTAGCACAGATACGCAGTATTTT	CASTLRKRGIPSTDTQYF
TRBV29-1	TRBD1	TRBJ2-7	NA	TGCAGTGCGGCCGGGACAGGGCTCTCCTACGAGCAGTACTTC	CSAAGTGLSYEQYF
TRBV27	NA	TRBJ2-7	few	TGTGCCAGCAGTTTAAATCAGGGGACCTCCTACGAGCAGTACTTC	CASSLNQGTSYEQYF
TRBV19	TRBD1	TRBJ1-1	NA	TGTGCCAGTAGTCACCCCCACAGGACAGGGAACACTGAAGCTTTCTTT	CASSHPHRTGNTEAFF
TRBV24-1	TRBD1	TRBJ2-2	few	TGTGCCACCAGTGATTCAGGGGGTCGAACCCAAACCGGGGAGCTGTTTTTT	CATSDSGGRTQTGELFF
TRBV7-8	TRBD1	TRBJ2-1	NA	TGTGCCAGCAGCTGGAGGGACAGGGGAGGCAATGAGCAGTTCTTC	CASSWRDRGGNEQFF
TRBV29-1	NA	TRBJ1-5	NA	TGCAGCGTTCCCAGACAGACTAATCAGCCCCAGCATTTT	CSVPRQTNQPQHF
TRBV5-1	NA	TRBJ2-3	once	TGCGCCAGCAATCTAGGAGGTACAGATACGCAGTATTTT	CASNLGGTDTQYF
TRBV12-3/TRBV12-4	NA	TRBJ1-1	few	TGTGCCAGCAGTTTCAAGGGGGATTCTGAGGCTTTCTTT	CASSFKGDSEAFF
TRBV7-8	NA	TRBJ2-5	NA	TGTGCCAGCAGCTTAGTTGGGGGGTACGAGACCCAGTACTTC	CASSLVGGYETQYF
TRBV5-1	NA	TRBJ1-1	many	TGCGCCAGCAGACCAACAAGGAACACTGAAGCTTTCTTT	CASRPTRNTEAFF
TRBV29-1	TRBD1	TRBJ1-2	NA	TGCAGTGATCCCCCGACAGGGGGCCATGGCTACACCTTC	CSDPPTGGHGYTF
TRBV24-1	NA	TRBJ2-5	NA	TGTGCCGCCAGTGACACCACACGGCTAAACCAAGAGACCCAGTACTTC	CAASDTTRLNQETQYF
TRBV29-1	TRBD1	TRBJ1-2	many	TGCAGCGCCCTGGGACAGGAGGCCGGCTACACCTTC	CSALGQEAGYTF
TRBV9	TRBD1	TRBJ2-3	NA	TGTGCCAGCAGCCTTGGACAGGGCGGTAGGGCAGATACGCAGTATTTT	CASSLGQGGRADTQYF
TRBV29-1	TRBD1	TRBJ1-2	NA	TGCAGCGTGGACAGGGGAACTAACTATGGCTACACCTTC	CSVDRGTNYGYTF
TRBV11-2	NA	TRBJ2-5	NA	TGTGCCAGCAGCTTACGAAGGGTAGAGACCCAGTACTTC	CASSLRRVETQYF
TRBV25-1	NA	TRBJ1-2	many	TGTGCCAGCAGTGAATCGGGACATGGCTACACCTTC	CASSESGHGYTF
TRBV11-2	TRBD2	TRBJ2-7	few	TGTGCCAGCAGCCGGGGGGACGAGCAGTACTTC	CASSRGDEQYF
TRBV5-1	TRBD1	TRBJ2-5	few	TGCGCCAGCAGCTTGGCCGGGACAGGAAACCAAGAGACCCAGTACTTC	CASSLAGTGNQETQYF
TRBV5-1	TRBD1	TRBJ2-6	NA	TGCGCCAGCAGCTGGGAGGCCGGGACAGGGGATGGGGCCAACGTCCTGGCTTTC	CASSWEAGTGDGANVLAF
TRBV10-3	NA	TRBJ1-6	many	TGTGCCATCAGTGTGGGCAGTGAGAATTCACCCCTCCACTTT	CAISVGSENSPLHF
TRBV10-3	NA	TRBJ1-1	many	TGTGCCATCAGTCCTAAGATGAACACTGAAGCTTTCTTT	CAISPKMNTEAFF
TRBV5-1	TRBD1	TRBJ2-7	NA	TGCGCCAGCAGCTTAGGGACAGGACTTGCCTACGAGCAGTACTTC	CASSLGTGLAYEQYF
TRBV7-2	TRBD1	TRBJ1-1	NA	TGTGCCAGCAGCTCGGGACAGGGGAAGGGAACTGAAGCTTTCTTT	CASSSGQGKGTEAFF
TRBV10-3	NA	TRBJ2-7	many	TGTGCCATCGGGGGAATTACAGTTGGGGAATACGAGCAGTACTTC	CAIGGITVGEYEQYF
TRBV7-9	NA	TRBJ2-7	NA	TGTGCCAGCAGCTTAGGGGTAATGGGGGACTACGAGCAGTACTTC	CASSLGVMGDYEQYF
TRBV7-8	NA	TRBJ2-5	many	TGTGCCAGCAGCTCCAGATCTGACAGGGGAGGGGAGACCCAGTACTTC	CASSSRSDRGGETQYF
TRBV7-9	TRBD2	TRBJ2-7	few	TGTGCCTGGAGTGTAGCGGGAGGGGCCTACGAGCAGTACTTC	CAWSVAGGAYEQYF
TRBV20-1	TRBD2	TRBJ2-5	many	TGCAGTGTAAAGCGGGGGGGCGCGGAGACCCAGTACTTC	CSVKRGGAETQYF
TRBV4-2	NA	TRBJ2-5	many	TGTGCCAGCAGCCAAGAGGCGGGTTTGGAGACCCAGTACTTC	CASSQEAGLETQYF
TRBV20-1	NA	TRBJ2-7	NA	TGCAGTGCTACGAATACAGGGTTCTCCTACGAGCAGTACTTC	CSATNTGFSYEQYF
TRBV7-9	TRBD1	TRBJ1-5	NA	TGTGCCACCGGACAGGGAAGATGGGAGCCCCAGCATTTT	CATGQGRWEPQHF
TRBV7-9	NA	TRBJ1-5	once	TGTGCCAGCAGCTTAGCCGGGGGCAAAGGTCAGCCCCAGCATTTT	CASSLAGGKGQPQHF
TRBV2	NA	TRBJ1-1	NA	TGTGCCAGCAGTGAGGGGATTAACACTGAAGCTTTCTTT	CASSEGINTEAFF
TRBV6-5	NA	TRBJ1-5	many	TGTGCCAGCAGTTACTCGCCGGGGTTCGGTCAGCCCCAGCATTTT	CASSYSPGFGQPQHF
TRBV7-9	NA	TRBJ2-7	NA	NA	CASSFYICSASGTGGEQYF
TRBV20-1	NA	TRBJ2-7	many	TGCAGTGCTAGTCTTCAGGGTACCTACGAGCAGTACTTC	CSASLQGTYEQYF
TRBV7-9	NA	TRBJ2-5	many	TGTGCCAGCAGCTTCGACGACCAGACCCAGTACTTC	CASSFDDQTQYF
TRBV5-1	TRBD2	TRBJ2-1	once	TGCGCCAGCAGCTTGGTTTTACGACTAGCGGATCCAGACAATGAGCAGTTCTTC	CASSLVLRLADPDNEQFF